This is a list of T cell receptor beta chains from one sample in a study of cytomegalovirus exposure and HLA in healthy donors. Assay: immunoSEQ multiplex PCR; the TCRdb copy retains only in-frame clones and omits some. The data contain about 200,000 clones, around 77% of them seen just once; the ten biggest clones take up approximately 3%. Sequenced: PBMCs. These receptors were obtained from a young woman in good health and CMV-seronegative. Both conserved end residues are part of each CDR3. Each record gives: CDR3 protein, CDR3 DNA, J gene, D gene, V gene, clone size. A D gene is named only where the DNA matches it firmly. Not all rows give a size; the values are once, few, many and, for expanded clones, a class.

cdr3_aa: CASSVALRGSTEAFF
cdr3_nt: TGTGCCAGCAGCGTAGCCCTCAGGGGGTCCACTGAAGCTTTCTTT
j_call: TRBJ1-1
d_call: TRBD1
v_call: TRBV9
clone_size: .

cdr3_aa: CASSWGLGDRGPEQYF
cdr3_nt: TGTGCCAGCAGTTGGGGGCTAGGGGACAGGGGGCCCGAGCAGTACTTC
j_call: TRBJ2-7
d_call: TRBD1
v_call: TRBV6-6
clone_size: .

cdr3_aa: CASSLQRGYEQYF
cdr3_nt: TGCGCCAGCAGCTTGCAGCGCGGTTACGAGCAGTACTTC
j_call: TRBJ2-7
d_call: .
v_call: TRBV5-1
clone_size: .

cdr3_aa: CASSLRTVVYEQFF
cdr3_nt: TGTGCCAGCAGCTTGAGGACTGTGGTGTATGAGCAGTTCTTC
j_call: TRBJ2-1
d_call: .
v_call: TRBV7-9
clone_size: .

cdr3_aa: CASSFFLGGSQREQYF
cdr3_nt: TGTGCCAGCAGTTTCTTTTTGGGCGGGAGTCAGCGCGAGCAGTACTTC
j_call: TRBJ2-7
d_call: TRBD2
v_call: TRBV28
clone_size: few

cdr3_aa: CASRSDTVSGNTIYF
cdr3_nt: TGTGCCAGCAGATCGGACACAGTCTCTGGAAACACCATATATTTT
j_call: TRBJ1-3
d_call: .
v_call: TRBV6-1
clone_size: once

cdr3_aa: CASRRGSPMGYEQYF
cdr3_nt: TGTGCCAGCAGACGAGGGAGCCCGATGGGATACGAGCAGTACTTC
j_call: TRBJ2-7
d_call: .
v_call: TRBV6-5
clone_size: once

cdr3_aa: CASSEVGTGGSYEQYF
cdr3_nt: TGTGCCAGCAGTGAAGTAGGGACGGGGGGATCCTACGAGCAGTACTTC
j_call: TRBJ2-7
d_call: TRBD2
v_call: TRBV6-1
clone_size: .

cdr3_aa: CASSRSAGVHTDTQYF
cdr3_nt: TGCGCCAGCAGCCGAAGTGCGGGAGTTCACACAGATACGCAGTATTTT
j_call: TRBJ2-3
d_call: TRBD2
v_call: TRBV4-1
clone_size: .

cdr3_aa: CASSPPGTSGRPPQETQYF
cdr3_nt: TGTGCCAGCTCACCACCCGGGACTAGCGGGAGGCCACCTCAAGAGACCCAGTACTTC
j_call: TRBJ2-5
d_call: TRBD2
v_call: TRBV18
clone_size: .

cdr3_aa: CASGLLLAGVKETQYF
cdr3_nt: TGTGCTAGTGGTTTGTTACTAGCGGGAGTAAAGGAGACCCAGTACTTC
j_call: TRBJ2-5
d_call: TRBD2
v_call: TRBV12-5
clone_size: once

cdr3_aa: CASRPQISGRGNEQFF
cdr3_nt: TGCGCCAGCAGACCACAGATTAGCGGGAGGGGTAATGAGCAGTTCTTC
j_call: TRBJ2-1
d_call: TRBD2
v_call: TRBV4-1
clone_size: .

cdr3_aa: CASSLETASGYTF
cdr3_nt: TGTGCCAGCAGCTTAGAGACAGCGAGTGGCTACACCTTC
j_call: TRBJ1-2
d_call: .
v_call: TRBV7-6
clone_size: .

cdr3_aa: CASSANLGTGRQETQYF
cdr3_nt: TGTGCCAGCAGTGCTAACTTGGGGACAGGGAGACAAGAGACCCAGTACTTC
j_call: TRBJ2-5
d_call: TRBD1
v_call: TRBV25-1
clone_size: .

cdr3_aa: CASSYTGTGIHEQYF
cdr3_nt: TGTGCCAGCAGTTACACCGGGACAGGGATTCACGAGCAGTACTTC
j_call: TRBJ2-7
d_call: TRBD1
v_call: TRBV6-5
clone_size: .

cdr3_aa: CASSQGANQPQHF
cdr3_nt: TGTGCCAGCAGCCAAGGAGCGAATCAGCCCCAGCATTTT
j_call: TRBJ1-5
d_call: .
v_call: TRBV14
clone_size: once

cdr3_aa: CASSPFSRGADGYPF
cdr3_nt: TGTGCCAGCAGTCCTTTCTCACGGGGGGCGGATGGCTACCCCTTC
j_call: TRBJ1-2
d_call: .
v_call: TRBV7-6
clone_size: .

cdr3_aa: CASSPGQGETEAFF
cdr3_nt: TGTGCCAGCAGCCCAGGACAGGGAGAAACTGAAGCTTTCTTT
j_call: TRBJ1-1
d_call: TRBD1
v_call: TRBV11-1
clone_size: .

cdr3_aa: CASSPQVRRLAPYEQYF
cdr3_nt: TGTGCCAGCAGTCCCCAGGTTCGCCGACTAGCCCCCTACGAGCAGTACTTC
j_call: TRBJ2-7
d_call: TRBD2
v_call: TRBV27
clone_size: .

cdr3_aa: CASSSRGNEQFF
cdr3_nt: TGCGCCAGCAGCTCGCGTGGCAATGAGCAGTTCTTC
j_call: TRBJ2-1
d_call: .
v_call: TRBV5-1
clone_size: .

cdr3_aa: CASSLQGETSYEQYF
cdr3_nt: TGCGCCAGCAGCTTACAGGGGGAAACCAGCTACGAGCAGTACTTC
j_call: TRBJ2-7
d_call: TRBD1
v_call: TRBV5-1
clone_size: .

cdr3_aa: CASTLSAGAGTDTQYF
cdr3_nt: TGTGCCAGCACCCTCTCAGCGGGAGCCGGCACAGATACGCAGTATTTT
j_call: TRBJ2-3
d_call: TRBD2
v_call: TRBV5-4
clone_size: .

cdr3_aa: CASRGGVEQYF
cdr3_nt: TGTGCCAGCAGGGGGGGGGTCGAGCAGTACTTC
j_call: TRBJ2-7
d_call: TRBD2
v_call: TRBV27
clone_size: .

cdr3_aa: CASSQRAADEISGANVLTF
cdr3_nt: TGTGCCAGCAGCCAGAGGGCCGCAGATGAGATCTCTGGGGCCAACGTCCTGACTTTC
j_call: TRBJ2-6
d_call: .
v_call: TRBV11-2
clone_size: .

cdr3_aa: CASSPTPRGPHEQYF
cdr3_nt: TGTGCCAGCAGCCCCACCCCGCGTGGTCCCCACGAGCAGTACTTC
j_call: TRBJ2-7
d_call: .
v_call: TRBV7-8
clone_size: .

cdr3_aa: CASSQVSGDREALYGYTF
cdr3_nt: TGTGCCAGCAGCCAAGTGTCTGGGGACAGGGAGGCCCTCTATGGCTACACCTTC
j_call: TRBJ1-2
d_call: TRBD1
v_call: TRBV4-2
clone_size: once

cdr3_aa: CASSPRGGGETQYF
cdr3_nt: TGTGCCAGCAGCCCACGTGGTGGAGGGGAGACCCAGTACTTC
j_call: TRBJ2-5
d_call: .
v_call: TRBV2
clone_size: .

cdr3_aa: CASSLMGQDGYPF
cdr3_nt: TGCGCCAGCAGCCTGATGGGACAGGATGGCTACCCCTTC
j_call: TRBJ1-2
d_call: TRBD1
v_call: TRBV5-1
clone_size: .

cdr3_aa: CASSWEQGLTEAFF
cdr3_nt: TGCGCCAGCAGCTGGGAACAGGGGCTCACTGAAGCTTTCTTT
j_call: TRBJ1-1
d_call: TRBD1
v_call: TRBV5-1
clone_size: .

cdr3_aa: CASSQQSGTVYTF
cdr3_nt: TGTGCCAGCAGCCAACAATCCGGGACAGTCTACACCTTC
j_call: TRBJ1-2
d_call: TRBD1
v_call: TRBV14
clone_size: .

cdr3_aa: CASTPPPGTATYEQYF
cdr3_nt: TGTGCCAGCACTCCCCCCCCCGGGACAGCGACCTACGAGCAGTACTTC
j_call: TRBJ2-7
d_call: TRBD1
v_call: TRBV2
clone_size: .

cdr3_aa: CASSLGPGSAVTGELFF
cdr3_nt: TGTGCCAGCAGCTTAGGGCCCGGGTCGGCGGTCACCGGGGAGCTGTTTTTT
j_call: TRBJ2-2
d_call: .
v_call: TRBV7-9
clone_size: few

cdr3_aa: CASSQWQGTGGYTF
cdr3_nt: TGTGCCAGTAGCCAGTGGCAGGGAACGGGTGGCTACACCTTC
j_call: TRBJ1-2
d_call: .
v_call: TRBV19
clone_size: .

cdr3_aa: CASSSRQGQGQYF
cdr3_nt: TGCGCCAGCAGCAGCCGGCAGGGTCAAGGGCAGTACTTC
j_call: TRBJ2-7
d_call: .
v_call: TRBV4-1
clone_size: .

cdr3_aa: CACGQRSLNSPLHF
cdr3_nt: TGTGCCTGCGGACAGCGCTCCCTCAATTCACCCCTCCACTTT
j_call: TRBJ1-6
d_call: .
v_call: TRBV30
clone_size: few

cdr3_aa: CSVLTGSVYEQYF
cdr3_nt: TGCAGCGTCCTCACAGGGAGTGTATACGAGCAGTACTTC
j_call: TRBJ2-7
d_call: .
v_call: TRBV29-1
clone_size: .

cdr3_aa: CASSKQGAHNSPLHF
cdr3_nt: TGTGCCAGCAGTAAACAGGGGGCGCATAATTCACCCCTCCACTTT
j_call: TRBJ1-6
d_call: TRBD1
v_call: TRBV6-5
clone_size: .

cdr3_aa: CASSQGQTSNQPQHF
cdr3_nt: TGCGCCAGCAGCCAAGGACAGACTAGCAATCAGCCCCAGCATTTT
j_call: TRBJ1-5
d_call: .
v_call: TRBV4-1
clone_size: few

cdr3_aa: CARSLGQGSYEQYF
cdr3_nt: TGTGCCAGAAGCTTAGGGCAGGGTAGCTACGAGCAGTACTTC
j_call: TRBJ2-7
d_call: .
v_call: TRBV7-5
clone_size: .

cdr3_aa: CARSPGLAGVGYEQYF
cdr3_nt: TGTGCCAGAAGCCCCGGACTAGCGGGAGTCGGCTACGAGCAGTACTTC
j_call: TRBJ2-7
d_call: TRBD2
v_call: TRBV5-3
clone_size: few

cdr3_aa: CAWKLLYRPLSYEQYF
cdr3_nt: TGTGCCTGGAAGTTATTGTACAGGCCTCTCTCCTACGAGCAGTACTTC
j_call: TRBJ2-7
d_call: .
v_call: TRBV30
clone_size: once

cdr3_aa: CASSKATSGGLWTDTQYF
cdr3_nt: TGTGCCAGCTCCAAGGCAACTAGCGGGGGACTGTGGACAGATACGCAGTATTTT
j_call: TRBJ2-3
d_call: TRBD2
v_call: TRBV9
clone_size: .

cdr3_aa: CATGGSSYNEQFF
cdr3_nt: TGTGCCACCGGCGGTAGCTCCTACAATGAGCAGTTCTTC
j_call: TRBJ2-1
d_call: .
v_call: TRBV15
clone_size: .

cdr3_aa: CASSRGQGTMNTEAFF
cdr3_nt: TGTGCCAGCAGCCGCGGACAGGGTACTATGAACACTGAAGCTTTCTTT
j_call: TRBJ1-1
d_call: TRBD1
v_call: TRBV5-6
clone_size: .

cdr3_aa: CALGGVQPQHF
cdr3_nt: TGTGCCCTAGGGGGGGTTCAGCCCCAGCATTTT
j_call: TRBJ1-5
d_call: .
v_call: TRBV19
clone_size: .

cdr3_aa: CASSLNRGPATNEKLSF
cdr3_nt: TGTGCCAGCAGCTTGAACAGGGGGCCCGCAACTAATGAAAAACTGTCTTTT
j_call: TRBJ1-4
d_call: TRBD1
v_call: TRBV5-6
clone_size: .

cdr3_aa: CASSEGGAFNEKLFF
cdr3_nt: TGTGCCAGCAGTGAAGGGGGCGCCTTTAATGAAAAACTGTTTTTT
j_call: TRBJ1-4
d_call: .
v_call: TRBV2
clone_size: .

cdr3_aa: CASSDNYEQYF
cdr3_nt: TGTGCCAGCAGTGATAACTACGAGCAGTACTTC
j_call: TRBJ2-7
d_call: .
v_call: TRBV2
clone_size: .

cdr3_aa: CASSPGGQGRSELFF
cdr3_nt: TGTGCCAGCTCACCAGGGGGACAGGGGAGAAGTGAACTGTTTTTT
j_call: TRBJ1-4
d_call: TRBD1
v_call: TRBV18
clone_size: .

cdr3_aa: CASSLSTTYEQYF
cdr3_nt: TGCGCCAGCAGCCTCTCCACCACTTACGAGCAGTACTTC
j_call: TRBJ2-7
d_call: .
v_call: TRBV5-1
clone_size: .

cdr3_aa: CAWGSDPPQETQYF
cdr3_nt: TGTGCCTGGGGTAGCGACCCCCCCCAAGAGACCCAGTACTTC
j_call: TRBJ2-5
d_call: .
v_call: TRBV30
clone_size: few